The 13 T cell receptor beta chains below come from one sample, sequenced in a study of control samples from healthy donors and cancer patients. TCRdb's table, derived via immunoSEQ multiplex PCR, lists solely in-frame clones and lacks some. Of some 10,000 clones listed, approximately 91% were seen once; the top ten hold under 25%. The material sequenced was PBMCs. The receptors come from a man aged 55 to 70 with colorectal cancer.

The chain joins TRBV12-3 or TRBV12-4 to TRBJ1-1, with unresolved D. The ends were cut back, 5 bases at V and 5 bases at J, with 12 bases in the middle. This CDR3 has 13 residues. The CDR3: CASSPGTPTEAFF. For the CDR3, the DNA is TGTGCCAGCAGTCCCGGAACCCCTACTGAAGCTTTCTTT.

CDR3 amino acids: CASSGERGEWETQYF. The DNA of the CDR3 is TGTGCCAGCAGTGGGGAGCGGGGGGAATGGGAGACCCAGTACTTC. The rearrangement joins TRBV28 to TRBJ2-5, with TRBD2 identical over 9 bases. J lost 5 bases, V lost 5 bases, and 9 bases had no gene match. Germline CDR1 MDHEN, CDR2 SYDVKM. The CDR3 is 15 amino acids.

This chain connects TRBV5-4 to TRBJ2-2; D call uncertain. V was cut by 1 base and J by 6 bases, with 7 bases left in between. Looked up from germline, CDR1 is SGHNT and CDR2 is YYREEE (reference sequence). The CDR3 is 13 residues long. The CDR3 reads CASSLSLAGELFF. The CDR3 region has the DNA TGTGCCAGCAGCTTGTCCTTGGCCGGGGAGCTGTTTTTT. Full variable domain (remainder filled in from reference TRBV5-4 and TRBJ2-2): ETGVTQSPTHLIKTRGQQVTLRCSSQSGHNTVSWYQQALGQGPQFIFQYYREEENGRGNFPPRFSGLQFPNYSSELNVNALELDDSALYLCASSLSLAGELFFGEGSRLTVL.

This chain links TRBV9 with TRBJ2-7, with D possibly called TRBD1 or TRBD2 (5 bases each). V was cut by 4 bases and J by 1 base, with 9 bases left in between. CDR1 and CDR2 from the germline V gene are SGDLS and YYNGEE. This CDR3 comprises 13 residues. CDR3 sequence reads: CASSLGVSYEQYF. The CDR3 bases are TGTGCCAGCAGCCTGGGGGTGTCCTACGAGCAGTACTTC. Complete variable domain (other parts from reference TRBV9 and TRBJ2-7): DSGVTQTPKHLITATGQRVTLRCSPRSGDLSVYWYQQSLDQGLQFLIQYYNGEERAKGNILERFSAQQFPDLHSELNLSSLELGDSALYFCASSLGVSYEQYFGPGTRLTVT.

The V and J genes are TRBV5-1 and TRBJ1-1, with TRBD1 as a possible D gene (6 bases). V lost 1 base and J 4 bases, leaving 11 bases between the germline ends. CDR3 size: 14 residues. Germline CDR1 and CDR2: SGHRS and YFSETQ. Written as DNA, the CDR3 is TGCGCCAGCAGCTTGACAGGGTTGATCACTGAAGCTTTCTTT. Translation: CASSLTGLITEAFF.

The chain links TRBV4-3 to TRBJ2-5, with D perhaps TRBD2 (5 bases). The CDR3 loop spans 15 amino acids. Germline CDR1 reads LGHNA; CDR2 reads YSLEER. Trimming cost V 3 bases and J 5 bases, with 16 bases left between them. CDR3 nucleotide sequence: TGCGCCAGCAGCCAGCAAGCAGCGGCACACGAGACCCAGTACTTC. The encoded protein is CASSQQAAAHETQYF.

The chain employs TRBV6-5 and TRBJ2-7; tentative D call: TRBD2 (5 bases). Between the trimmed V and J ends, which lost 8 bases and 0 bases, there was a span of 11 bases. The germline V gene encodes CDR1 MNHEY and CDR2 SVGAGI. CDR3 length: 13 residues. The CDR3 loop reads CASPRDFSYEQYF. The CDR3 DNA reads as TGTGCCAGCCCCCGGGATTTCTCCTACGAGCAGTACTTC.

The chain carries TRBV5-1 and TRBJ2-3; 11 positions agree with TRBD2. CDR1 SGHRS and CDR2 YFSETQ come from the germline V gene. Trimming removed 7 bases from V and 2 bases from J; junction bases left unmatched: 12. This CDR3 spans 17 amino acids. The CDR3 bases are TGCGCCAGCGCTCTAGCGGGGGGCCCCTTTTACACAGATACGCAGTATTTT. This encodes CASALAGGPFYTDTQYF.

The chain employs TRBV5-5 and TRBJ2-1; 9 nucleotides line up with TRBD2. This CDR3 contains 15 residues. V gave up 0 bases and J gave up 4 bases; unmatched junction bases: 2. From germline, CDR1 is SGHKS and CDR2 YYEKEE (reference sequence). Here the CDR3 DNA reads TGTGCCAGCAGCTTGGGCCTAGCGGGGTACAATGAGCAGTTCTTC. Translated, it gives CASSLGLAGYNEQFF.

The rearrangement uses TRBV18 and TRBJ2-1; 10 nucleotides match TRBD2. Germline loops: CDR1 KGHSH, CDR2 LQKENI. The CDR3 length is 17 residues. V dropped 6 bases and J dropped 4; count of bases not matched to a gene: 12. CDR3 in DNA: TGTGCCAGCTCGGAAGCCGCATCTAGCGGGGGTTACAATGAGCAGTTCTTC. This sequence encodes CASSEAASSGGYNEQFF.

The rearrangement uses TRBV2 and TRBJ2-7; tentatively, D is TRBD2 (5 bases). Trimming took 3 bases from V and 3 from J, leaving 6 bases between them. Germline CDR1 reads SNHLY; CDR2 reads FYNNEI. The CDR3 is made up of 12 amino acids. The CDR3 DNA reads TGTGCCAGCAGTGACCGGGGCTACGAGCAGTACTTC. This codes for CASSDRGYEQYF.

The J gene is TRBJ1-6, the V gene TRBV25-1; D gene unclear. The V end was cut by 0 bases, the J end by 9 bases, with 12 bases between. This CDR3 is 15 amino acids long. Germline lookup yields CDR1 MGHDK and CDR2 SYGVNS. CDR3 in amino acids: CASSEYIGEGSPLHF. The CDR3 DNA reads TGTGCCAGCAGTGAATATATCGGGGAAGGTTCACCCCTCCACTTT. The full variable domain, with the rest looked up from reference TRBV25-1 and TRBJ1-6, is EADIYQTPRYLVIGTGKKITLECSQTMGHDKMYWYQQDPGMELHLIHYSYGVNSTEKGDLSSESTVSRIRTEHFPLTLESARPSHTSQYLCASSEYIGEGSPLHFGNGTRLTVT.

The J gene is TRBJ2-1, the V gene TRBV5-1; TRBD1 is a possible D gene (6 bases). Trimming pared 0 bases from V and 3 bases from J, leaving 10 bases between. The CDR3 extends over 15 amino acids. CDR1 is SGHRS, CDR2 YFSETQ, per germline. As DNA, the CDR3 is TGCGCCAGCAGCTTGGATGGGGGCAGCTACAATGAGCAGTTCTTC. It encodes CASSLDGGSYNEQFF.